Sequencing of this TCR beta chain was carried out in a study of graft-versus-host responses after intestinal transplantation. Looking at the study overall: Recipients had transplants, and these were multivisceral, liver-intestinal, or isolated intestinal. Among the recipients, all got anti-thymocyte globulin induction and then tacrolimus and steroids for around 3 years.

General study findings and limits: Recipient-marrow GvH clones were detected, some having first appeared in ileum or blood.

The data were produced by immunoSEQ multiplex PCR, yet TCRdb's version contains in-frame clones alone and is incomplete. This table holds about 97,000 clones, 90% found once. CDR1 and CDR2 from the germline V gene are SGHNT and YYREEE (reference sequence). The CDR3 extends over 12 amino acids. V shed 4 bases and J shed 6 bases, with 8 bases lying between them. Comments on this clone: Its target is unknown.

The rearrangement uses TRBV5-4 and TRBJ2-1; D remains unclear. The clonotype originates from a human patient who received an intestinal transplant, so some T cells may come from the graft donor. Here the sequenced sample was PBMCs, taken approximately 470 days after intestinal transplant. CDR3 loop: CASSRKRNEQFF. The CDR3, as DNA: TGTGCCAGCAGCCGAAAGCGCAATGAGCAGTTCTTC.